Described below is a single T cell receptor beta chain sequence and its context. The table came from immunoSEQ multiplex PCR; TCRdb's copy has only in-frame clones and leaves some out. Found here are about 1.1 million clones, around three quarters of them singletons; the top ten hold roughly 0.56%. Germline V gives CDR1 SGDLS, CDR2 YYNGEE. V was pared by 4 bases and J by 6 bases, with 9 bases of the junction left unmatched. This CDR3 has 15 amino acids. These data belong to a study of shared clonotypes between healthy human individuals. The chain joins TRBV9 to TRBJ1-5; 8 bases fit TRBD1. Sequencing used memory CD4+ T cells from PBMCs. Regarding subset: CD45RA-negative fraction. This clonotype was obtained from a man between 18 and 35 years old in good health. Some clones in this sample may be carry-over from other donors' samples. CDR3 sequence (DNA): TGTGCCAGCAGCCCAGCGGCAGGGGGCGGTCAGCCCCAGCATTTT. Its protein product is CASSPAAGGGQPQHF.